This T cell receptor (beta chain) was found in a study of metastatic and nonmetastatic thyroid tumors. Study-wide background: Comparison of repertoires was carried out across blood and tumor or nodule tissue from malignant and benign thyroid patients.

In the original processing: A classifier of distant metastasis in papillary thyroid cancer was built from CDR3 differences (across clinicopathological groups). MiXCR reprocessed the PCR reads for TCRdb. The V and J calls shown here were made by TCRdb, not taken from the authors' results. The sample has some 14,000 clones, about 33% seen once. Prior to thyroid surgery, none of the patients had received any treatment. Study conclusions and caveats: As reported, TCR beta diversity in blood and tumor was significantly higher in malignant thyroid tumors than in benign nodules.

The germline V and J ends were trimmed by 6 bases and 5 bases, with 11 bases remaining between them. The CDR3 contains 11 residues. Per the germline V gene, CDR1 is GTSNPN and CDR2 is SVGIG (reference sequence). This clone is medium-sized (0.01 to 0.1%) in the sample. Its antigen remains unknown. Sequencing was carried out using tumor tissue. The chain uses TRBV30 and TRBJ2-7, with D possibly TRBD1 on 5 matching bases. The clonotype comes from a female donor with papillary thyroid cancer or a benign thyroid nodule (not recorded which). Some clones in this sample may be carry-over from other donors' samples. The CDR3 DNA sequence: TGTGCCTGTTCAGGGATACACGAGCAGTACTTC. This codes for CACSGIHEQYF.